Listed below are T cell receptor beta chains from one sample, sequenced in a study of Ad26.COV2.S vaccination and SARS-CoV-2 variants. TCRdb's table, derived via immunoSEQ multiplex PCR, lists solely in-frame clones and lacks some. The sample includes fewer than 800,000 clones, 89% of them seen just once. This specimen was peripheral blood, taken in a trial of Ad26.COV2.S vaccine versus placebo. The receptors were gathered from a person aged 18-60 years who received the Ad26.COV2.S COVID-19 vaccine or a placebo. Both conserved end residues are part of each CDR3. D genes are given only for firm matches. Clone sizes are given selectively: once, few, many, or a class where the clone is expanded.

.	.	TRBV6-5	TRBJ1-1	CASSYAGEVDTEAFF	TGTGCCAGCAGTTACGCGGGGGAAGTCGACACTGAAGCTTTCTTT
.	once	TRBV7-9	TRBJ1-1	CASSSGTPEAFF	TGTGCCAGCAGCTCAGGGACCCCTGAAGCTTTCTTT
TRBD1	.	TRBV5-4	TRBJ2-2	CASSKGQGGITGELFF	TGTGCCAGCAGCAAGGGACAGGGGGGAATTACCGGGGAGCTGTTTTTT
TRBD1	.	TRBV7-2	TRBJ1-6	CASSLTGPRSYNSPLHF	TGTGCCAGCAGCTTGACAGGGCCCCGCTCCTATAATTCACCCCTCCACTTT
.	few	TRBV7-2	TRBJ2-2	CASSTWSTGELFF	TGTGCCAGCAGCACCTGGTCCACCGGGGAGCTGTTTTTT
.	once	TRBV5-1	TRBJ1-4	CASGGGGDEKLFF	TGCGCCAGCGGAGGCGGAGGGGATGAAAAACTGTTTTTT
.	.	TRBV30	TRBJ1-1	CAWDLTRPSTEAFF	TGTGCCTGGGACTTAACACGCCCGTCCACTGAAGCTTTCTTT
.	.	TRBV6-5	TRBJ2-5	CASTRDRGRQETQYF	TGTGCCAGCACCCGAGACCGGGGTAGGCAAGAGACCCAGTACTTC
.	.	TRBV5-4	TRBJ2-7	CASSSGIIYEQYF	TGTGCCAGCAGCTCTGGCATTATCTACGAGCAGTACTTC
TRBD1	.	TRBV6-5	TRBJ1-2	CASSSTGLGGYTF	TGTGCCAGCAGTTCGACAGGGCTGGGTGGCTACACCTTC
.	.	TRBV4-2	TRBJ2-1	CASSRGDRVSHEQFF	TGTGCCAGCAGCCGGGGAGATCGGGTGTCCCATGAGCAGTTCTTC
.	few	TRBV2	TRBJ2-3	CASSEGLSTDTQYF	TGTGCCAGCAGTGAGGGGCTTAGCACAGATACGCAGTATTTT
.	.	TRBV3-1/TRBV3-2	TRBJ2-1	CASSLAREQFF	TGTGCCAGCAGCCTCGCCCGGGAGCAGTTCTTC
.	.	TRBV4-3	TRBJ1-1	CASSQSWGAVEAFF	TGCGCCAGCAGCCAAAGCTGGGGGGCGGTTGAAGCTTTCTTT
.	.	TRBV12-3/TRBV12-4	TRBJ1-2	CASSPQINYGYTF	TGTGCCAGCAGCCCACAGATAAACTATGGCTACACCTTC
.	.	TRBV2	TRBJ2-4	CASIFRETKNIQYF	TGTGCCAGTATTTTCAGGGAGACCAAAAACATTCAGTACTTC
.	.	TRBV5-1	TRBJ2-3	CASSLGGVSSTDTQYF	TGCGCCAGCAGCCTGGGCGGGGTATCTAGCACAGATACGCAGTATTTT
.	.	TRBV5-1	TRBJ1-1	CASSFLPQAGSNTEAFF	TGCGCCAGCAGCTTTCTGCCCCAGGCAGGGTCGAACACTGAAGCTTTCTTT
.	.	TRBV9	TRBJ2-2	CASSAQGFNTGELFF	TGTGCCAGCAGCGCACAGGGTTTCAACACCGGGGAGCTGTTTTTT
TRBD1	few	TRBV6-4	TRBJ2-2	CASSERGRGTGELFF	TGTGCCAGCAGTGAAAGGGGGCGCGGCACCGGGGAGCTGTTTTTT
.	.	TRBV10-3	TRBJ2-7	CASLTDGGPSYEQYF	TGTGCCTCATTAACGGACGGGGGCCCTTCCTACGAGCAGTACTTC
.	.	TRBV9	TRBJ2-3	CASTRDFLTTDTQYF	TGTGCCAGCACTAGGGACTTTCTGACGACAGATACGCAGTATTTT
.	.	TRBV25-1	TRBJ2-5	CASSDPPEDSHQETQYF	TGTGCCAGCAGTGACCCCCCTGAAGACAGTCACCAAGAGACCCAGTACTTC
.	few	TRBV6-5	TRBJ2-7	CASSYGGPGYEQYF	TGTGCCAGCAGTTACGGGGGCCCCGGGTACGAGCAGTACTTC
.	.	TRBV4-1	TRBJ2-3	CASSLSPWADTQYF	TGCGCCAGCAGCCTCTCCCCGTGGGCAGATACGCAGTATTTT
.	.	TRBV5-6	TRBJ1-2	CASSLEQDTGYTF	TGTGCCAGCAGCTTGGAGCAGGATACGGGCTACACCTTC
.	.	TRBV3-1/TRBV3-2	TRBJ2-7	CASSQDVSLGSEQYF	TGTGCCAGCAGCCAAGATGTGTCGTTGGGTTCCGAGCAGTACTTC
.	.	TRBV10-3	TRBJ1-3	CAISQDEGNTIYF	TGTGCCATCAGTCAGGACGAAGGAAACACCATATATTTT
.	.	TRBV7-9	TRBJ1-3	CASSPWTSSGNTIYF	TGTGCCAGCAGCCCTTGGACAAGCTCTGGAAACACCATATATTTT
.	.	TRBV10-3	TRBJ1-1	CAISERVENTEAFF	TGTGCCATCAGTGAGAGGGTGGAGAACACTGAAGCTTTCTTT
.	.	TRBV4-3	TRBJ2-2	CASSKLTGELFF	TGCGCCAGCAGCAAGCTCACCGGGGAGCTGTTTTTT
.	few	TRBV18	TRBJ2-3	CASSGTSTDTQYF	TGTGCCAGCTCCGGTACTAGTACAGATACGCAGTATTTT
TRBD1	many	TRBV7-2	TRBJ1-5	CASSSTGSNQPQHF	TGTGCCAGCAGCTCGACAGGGAGCAATCAGCCCCAGCATTTT